The 28 T cell receptor beta chains below come from one sample, sequenced in a study of blood T cell repertoires in COVID-19 (TCRdb year 2020). Library preparation was by the immunoSEQ multiplex PCR assay. The clones in this table, taken by TCRdb from immuneACCESS, are in-frame only. Not every clone is retained; where verified, under half of the shortfall comes from an unresolved V gene, and the cause of the rest is unknown. The sample table contains about 180,000 clones; only one count was recorded for approximately 85% of them. The ten largest clones represent 6.2% of the sample. The specimen sequenced was PBMCs or T cells enriched from blood (not recorded which). The receptors derive from a man aged 35 to 55 who had recovered from COVID-19.

V and J are TRBV12-5 and TRBJ1-3; no clear D gene. CDR1 is LGHNT and CDR2 is FRNRAP in the germline V gene. V lost 4 bases and J 4 bases, leaving 5 bases between the germline ends. This CDR3 is built from 12 residues. The CDR3 reads CASGWAGNTIYF. CDR3 bases: TGTGCTAGTGGTTGGGCGGGAAACACCATATATTTT. The full variable domain, its missing parts supplied by reference TRBV12-5 and TRBJ1-3, is DARVTQTPRHKVTEMGQEVTMRCQPILGHNTVFWYRQTMMQGLELLAYFRNRAPLDDSGMPKDRFSAEMPDATLATLKIQPSEPRDSAVYFCASGWAGNTIYFGEGSWLTVV.

V gene TRBV5-1 combines with J gene TRBJ2-3; TRBD2 is a possible D gene (6 bases). The CDR3 is made up of 15 amino acids. Germline V lookup: CDR1 SGHRS, CDR2 YFSETQ. V dropped 2 bases and J dropped 2 bases, with 12 bases sitting between them. The DNA for the CDR3 is TGCGCCAGCAGCTTAAGGGGACTTCCCACAGATACGCAGTATTTT. Translated, it gives CASSLRGLPTDTQYF.

DNA of the CDR3: TGTGCCAGCACCTTCGGGAGGGAGAACACTGAAGCTTTCTTT. Protein sequence: CASTFGRENTEAFF. This chain connects TRBV11-3 to TRBJ1-1; no firm D call. The CDR3 is made up of 14 amino acids. Germline assignment: CDR1 SGHNT and CDR2 YENEEA. V dropped 7 bases and J dropped 1 base, with 13 bases sitting between them.

This clone was found once. V is TRBV9 and J is TRBJ1-6, with TRBD1 identical over 7 bases. Germline loops: CDR1 SGDLS, CDR2 YYNGEE. The CDR3 totals 13 residues. V lost 4 bases to trimming and J lost 10 bases; unmatched junction nucleotides: 5. CDR3 nucleotide sequence: TGTGCCAGCAGCACAGGGGATGGGTCACCCCTCCACTTT. Translation gives CASSTGDGSPLHF.

The rearrangement joins TRBV28 to TRBJ1-1, with unresolved D. CDR3 length: 11 amino acids. Germline CDR1 MDHEN, CDR2 SYDVKM. V lost 4 bases and J lost 6, with 6 bases in between. The DNA for the CDR3 is TGTGCCAGCAGTTCTCCGGCTGAAGCTTTCTTT. It is translated as CASSSPAEAFF.

The chain recombines TRBV30 with TRBJ2-7; 7 nucleotides line up with TRBD1. CDR1 is GTSNPN, CDR2 SVGIG, per germline (reference sequence). The CDR3 is made up of 15 amino acids. J lost 5 bases, V lost 3 bases, and 13 bases had no gene match. CDR3: CAWRALTGWADEQYF. The DNA of the CDR3 is TGTGCCTGGAGGGCACTGACAGGGTGGGCGGACGAGCAGTACTTC.

The CDR3 DNA reads TGTGCCAGCAGGGTGACAGGGACAGGTTCACCCCTCCACTTT. This encodes CASRVTGTGSPLHF. The chain combines TRBV2 with TRBJ1-6; 8 bases are shared with TRBD1. CDR1 is SNHLY and CDR2 is FYNNEI in the germline V gene. The CDR3 runs to 14 residues. Unmatched junction bases numbered 7, after V lost 6 bases and J lost 9 bases.

This clone appeared a few times. This chain links TRBV9 with TRBJ1-1; TRBD1 agrees at 7 bases. V shed 5 bases and J 4 bases; nucleotides not matched to a gene: 11. The CDR3 contains 15 residues. CDR1 is SGDLS and CDR2 is YYNGEE in the germline V gene. CDR3 sequence (DNA): TGTGCCAGCAGTCGACAGGGACCCCGGGGCACTGAAGCTTTCTTT. Residues: CASSRQGPRGTEAFF.

The gene calls are TRBV30 and TRBJ1-1; D ambiguous. Germline V gene lookup returns CDR1 GTSNPN and CDR2 SVGIG (reference sequence). This CDR3 is 12 amino acids long. Trimming removed 1 base from V and 6 bases from J, with 9 bases in between. The DNA for the CDR3 is TGTGCCTGGAGTGACACCGAGGCTGAAGCTTTCTTT. Translating gives CAWSDTEAEAFF.

J is TRBJ1-5 and V is TRBV19, with TRBD1 matching over 8 bases. Germline CDR1 reads LNHDA; CDR2 reads SQIVND (reference sequence). The V and J ends lost 7 bases and 5 bases, in that order; junction bases with no gene match: 7. The CDR3 runs to 14 residues. In nucleotides, the CDR3 is TGTGCCAGTAAGCAGGACAGGGTTCATCAGCCCCAGCATTTT. This encodes CASKQDRVHQPQHF.

V and J are TRBV10-3 and TRBJ1-3; D remains unclear. This CDR3 contains 13 residues. The germline gives CDR1 ENHRY, CDR2 SYGVKD. The V gene lost 6 bases and the J gene lost 0 bases, with 6 bases spanning the gap. The CDR3 loop is CAIRNFSGNTIYF. The CDR3 DNA reads as TGTGCCATCAGGAACTTCTCTGGAAACACCATATATTTT.

The sample holds one count of this clone. The chain recombines TRBV7-3 with TRBJ2-3; 12 bases agree with TRBD2. The CDR3 spans 15 residues. V gave up 5 bases and J gave up 6 bases; unmatched junction bases: 6. The V gene's germline CDR1 is SGHTA and CDR2 FQGTGA. The CDR3 DNA is TGTGCCAGCAGCCGTTCTAGCGGGGGGGCCGATACGCAGTATTTT. Its protein is CASSRSSGGADTQYF. The entire variable domain, with the rest obtained from reference TRBV7-3 and TRBJ2-3, is as follows: GAGVSQTPSNKVTEKGKYVELRCDPISGHTALYWYRQSLGQGPEFLIYFQGTGAADDSGLPNDRFFAVRPEGSVSTLKIQRTERGDSAVYLCASSRSSGGADTQYFGPGTRLTVL.

The chain carries TRBV7-2 and TRBJ2-7, with D possibly being TRBD2 (6 bases). Germline lookup yields CDR1 SGHTA and CDR2 FQGNSA. The V and J ends lost 2 bases and 6 bases respectively, with 17 bases between them. CDR3 size: 15 residues. Here the CDR3 DNA reads TGTGCCAGCAGCTTAAGGAGGGGTCCGGCCACCGAGCAGTACTTC. Its protein is CASSLRRGPATEQYF. Drawing the rest from reference TRBV7-2 and TRBJ2-7, the complete variable domain is GAGVSQSPSNKVTEKGKDVELRCDPISGHTALYWYRQSLGQGLEFLIYFQGNSAPDKSGLPSDRFSAERTGGSVSTLTIQRTQQEDSAVYLCASSLRRGPATEQYFGPGTRLTVT.

The chain recombines TRBV2 with TRBJ2-7; D remains unclear. This CDR3 is 13 amino acids long. Trimming left V 6 bases short and J 6 bases short, with 15 bases between. CDR1 and CDR2 from the germline V gene are SNHLY and FYNNEI. The CDR3 spells CASSLGWNIEQYF. The CDR3 DNA is TGTGCCAGCAGCCTGGGCTGGAACATCGAGCAGTACTTC.

V gene TRBV5-8 combines with J gene TRBJ1-5; D remains ambiguous. V dropped 2 bases and J dropped 2 bases, with 11 bases sitting between them. Germline CDR1 reads SGHTS; CDR2 reads YDEGEE. The CDR3 has 15 residues. DNA for the CDR3: TGTGCCAGCAGCTTAGAGGGCACAGGCAATCAGCCCCAGCATTTT. This gives the protein CASSLEGTGNQPQHF. The full variable domain, its missing parts supplied by reference TRBV5-8 and TRBJ1-5, is EAGVTQSPTHLIKTRGQQATLRCSPISGHTSVYWYQQALGLGLQFLLWYDEGEERNRGNFPPRFSGRQFPNYSSELNVNALELEDSALYLCASSLEGTGNQPQHFGDGTRLSIL.

The J gene is TRBJ2-1, the V gene TRBV7-2; a possible D gene is TRBD2 (5 bases). This CDR3 comprises 15 residues. Trimming removed 5 bases from V and 1 base from J, with 12 bases in between. The germline CDR1 and CDR2 sequences are SGHTA and FQGNSA. As DNA, the CDR3 is TGTGCCAGCAGCCTTCGGGATTTGTCCTACAATGAGCAGTTCTTC. It yields the protein CASSLRDLSYNEQFF.

The chain joins TRBV25-1 to TRBJ2-3; no definite D call. This CDR3 comprises 12 residues. Trimming cost V 6 bases and J 2 bases, with 6 bases left between them. Germline CDR1 and CDR2: MGHDK and SYGVNS. The CDR3 is CASSLPTDTQYF. CDR3 bases: TGTGCCAGCAGCCTTCCCACAGATACGCAGTATTTT.

This chain links TRBV2 with TRBJ2-2; 9 bases are shared with TRBD2. Germline CDR1 and CDR2: SNHLY and FYNNEI. The V gene end was trimmed by 7 bases and the J gene end by 4 bases; junction bases not matched to a gene: 4. The CDR3 extends over 14 amino acids. CDR3 nucleotides: TGTGCCAGCACGCGGGGGGGGTTCACCGGGGAGCTGTTTTTT. Translating it yields CASTRGGFTGELFF.

This chain connects TRBV12-5 to TRBJ2-2; D gene ambiguous. From germline, CDR1 is LGHNT and CDR2 FRNRAP. V was clipped by 7 bases and J by 6 bases, with 12 bases between them. CDR3 length: 13 amino acids. DNA for the CDR3: TGTGCTAGTGCTCCCGGTTACGCCGGGGAGCTGTTTTTT. Protein product: CASAPGYAGELFF.

Regarding this clone: Other DNA sequences in this specimen translate into the identical CDR3. The genes are TRBV30 and TRBJ1-6; tentatively, D is TRBD1 (5 bases). Germline CDR1 GTSNPN, CDR2 SVGIG (reference sequence). This CDR3 region has 15 residues. Trimming took 1 base from V and 4 from J, leaving 11 bases between them. The CDR3 loop is CAWSGRVRYNSPLHF. In DNA form, the CDR3 reads TGTGCCTGGAGTGGCAGGGTGAGATATAATTCACCCCTCCACTTT.

The V gene is TRBV6-5, the J gene TRBJ2-1, with D tentatively TRBD1 (6 bases). The CDR3 covers 14 residues. Trimming took 5 bases from V and 4 from J, leaving 12 bases between them. Looked up from germline, CDR1 is MNHEY and CDR2 is SVGAGI. The CDR3 DNA reads as TGTGCCAGCAGTCTCCGGGACACATACAATGAGCAGTTCTTC. This encodes CASSLRDTYNEQFF.

The sample holds one count of this clone. The V gene is TRBV6-1, the J gene TRBJ1-1, with D unresolved. The CDR3 consists of 13 residues. Germline values: CDR1 MNHNS, CDR2 SASEGT. Trimming removed 3 bases from V and 3 bases from J, with 8 bases in between. The CDR3: CASSEVVDTEAFF. The DNA for the CDR3 is TGTGCCAGCAGTGAGGTAGTCGACACTGAAGCTTTCTTT.

J is TRBJ1-5 and V is TRBV15, with D unresolved. Trimming removed 0 bases from V and 6 bases from J, with 12 bases in between. Germline CDR1 is LNHNV and CDR2 is YYDKDF (reference sequence). The length of the CDR3 is 15 residues. In DNA form, the CDR3 reads TGTGCCACCAGCAGAGAACATCGGGGAGGTCAGCCCCAGCATTTT. Translated, it gives CATSREHRGGQPQHF.

The chain carries TRBV28 and TRBJ1-2; D remains ambiguous. Trimming removed 1 base at V and 8 bases at J, with 11 bases between. This CDR3 spans 13 amino acids. Germline V gene lookup returns CDR1 MDHEN and CDR2 SYDVKM. CDR3 region: CASSLSPARGYTF. In nucleotides, the CDR3 is TGTGCCAGCAGTTTATCCCCGGCGAGGGGCTACACCTTC.

The table lists this clone with a count of one. V gene TRBV5-1 combines with J gene TRBJ1-3; D is undetermined. In germline, CDR1 is SGHRS, CDR2 YFSETQ. V was trimmed by 0 bases and J by 0 bases, leaving 13 bases between them. The CDR3 runs to 17 residues. CDR3 bases: TGCGCCAGCAGCTTGGGTAGTATATCTTCCTCTGGAAACACCATATATTTT. It yields the protein CASSLGSISSSGNTIYF.

This rearrangement joins TRBV11-2 to TRBJ2-7, with 8 bases aligning to TRBD1. In germline, CDR1 is SGHAT, CDR2 FQNNGV. Trimming at V came to 5 bases and at J to 3 bases, leaving 6 bases not matched to a gene. The CDR3 has 14 residues. In DNA form, the CDR3 reads TGTGCCAGCAGCGCGGCCGGACAGGGCTACGAGCAGTACTTC. Translating gives CASSAAGQGYEQYF.

The rearrangement uses TRBV5-4 and TRBJ1-2, with TRBD1 as a possible D gene (5 bases). The germline CDR1 and CDR2 sequences are SGHNT and YYREEE (reference sequence). The V end was cut by 4 bases, the J end by 8 bases, with 18 bases between. This CDR3 region has 14 residues. The CDR3: CASSVGTAGGGYTF. CDR3 in DNA: TGTGCCAGCAGCGTGGGGACCGCCGGAGGGGGCTACACCTTC. The entire variable domain, with the rest obtained from reference TRBV5-4 and TRBJ1-2, is as follows: ETGVTQSPTHLIKTRGQQVTLRCSSQSGHNTVSWYQQALGQGPQFIFQYYREEENGRGNFPPRFSGLQFPNYSSELNVNALELDDSALYLCASSVGTAGGGYTFGSGTRLTVV.

The genes are TRBV27 and TRBJ1-1, with 9 bases lining up with TRBD1. The J segment lost 4 bases and the V segment lost 6 bases, leaving 3 bases of the junction unmatched. Germline V CDR1 and CDR2: MNHEY, SMNVEV (reference sequence). This CDR3 spans 13 amino acids. The CDR3 DNA is TGTGCCAGCAGCCGACAGGGGGGCACTGAAGCTTTCTTT. Its protein is CASSRQGGTEAFF.